This T cell receptor beta chain was identified in a study of cytomegalovirus exposure and HLA in healthy donors. PCR employed 60 Vbeta and 13 Jbeta primers. The repertoire was sequenced with immunoSEQ multiplex PCR; TCRdb's copy has only in-frame clones and lacks some. Recorded for this sample: 220,000 or so clones. The CDR3 is made up of 17 amino acids. J was trimmed by 4 bases and V by 0 bases; bases with no gene match: 11. CDR1 and CDR2 (germline): SGHRS, YFSETQ. On this clone itself: Its antigen remains unknown.

Whole-study results and caveats: In a later analysis, a genetic analysis reported fewer productive-TCR N-insertions in an Asian-associated ancestry cluster than the cohort average. With later analysis, a missense DCLRE1C variant became linked to TCR beta V- and J-gene trimming.

The TCR comes from a girl aged 2 to 10 in good health and CMV-seropositive. J is TRBJ2-7 and V is TRBV5-1; 9 nucleotides align to TRBD1. The source material was PBMCs. Here the CDR3 DNA reads TGCGCCAGCAGCTTGGCCAACCCGGGACAGGGACGATACGAGCAGTACTTC. It encodes CASSLANPGQGRYEQYF.